This TCR beta chain was sequenced during a study of response to subunit inactivated influenza vaccine. Broader study findings: Every seasonal influenza vaccination brings in few new T cells, the authors suggested.

MiXCR, applied by TCRdb to the RT-PCR reads, yields one record per CDR3 protein. The table shows more than 600,000 distinct CDR3 sequences, with approximately 18% occurring only once. V gave up 4 bases and J gave up 2 bases; unmatched junction bases: 5. The CDR3 has 15 residues. The germline CDR1 and CDR2 sequences are SGDLS and YYNGEE. As to this clonotype: Its specificity is unknown.

This clonotype originated in a middle-aged man who received an inactivated influenza vaccine. This chain joins TRBV9 and TRBJ1-4; 7 bases are shared with TRBD1. The specimen comprised PBMCs from blood, sampled 4 to 6 days after vaccination. The CDR3 loop reads CASSFRQGTNEKLFF. The CDR3 region has the DNA TGTGCCAGCAGCTTTCGACAGGGTACTAATGAAAAACTGTTTTTT.